Shown below are 11 T cell receptor beta chains from a single sample sequenced in a study of CD8 T cells in ankylosing spondylitis. Each CDR3 protein is one row after TCRdb ran MiXCR on the 5' RACE reads. The table has 350,000 to 400,000 distinct CDR3 sequences, 20% seen once. Sequencing was carried out using blood, either unsorted or a sorted T cell fraction (not recorded which). Receptors originate from a male donor with ankylosing spondylitis or in good health (not recorded which).

This clonotype occurred a few times. The chain links TRBV5-8 to TRBJ1-1, with 7 nucleotides matching TRBD1. V trimming: 3 bases; J trimming: 7 bases; junction bases outside the gene matches: 15. Germline CDR1 reads SGHTS; CDR2 reads YDEGEE. This CDR3 contains 16 residues. CDR3: CASSSELSTGDYEAFF. The CDR3, as DNA: TGTGCCAGCAGCTCGGAACTATCAACAGGGGATTATGAAGCTTTCTTT.

V and J are TRBV12-3 or TRBV12-4 and TRBJ2-7; TRBD1 matches 8 bases. V dropped 4 bases and J dropped 5; count of bases not matched to a gene: 7. CDR3 length equals 14 residues. This chain's CDR3 is CASSSGQGSHEQYF. The CDR3 DNA follows: TGTGCCAGCAGTTCCGGACAGGGTTCCCACGAGCAGTACTTC.

This chain joins TRBV6-4 and TRBJ2-7, with D possibly TRBD2 on 6 matching bases. Trimming removed 3 bases from V and 6 bases from J, with 9 bases in between. The V gene's germline CDR1 is MRHNA and CDR2 SNTAGT. This CDR3 is built from 12 residues. The CDR3 DNA reads TGTGCCAGCAGTGAGGAGGGGCGCGAGCAGTACTTC. Translating gives CASSEEGREQYF.

This sequence joins TRBV11-1 and TRBJ1-2; 8 nucleotides agree with TRBD1. V shed 4 bases, J shed 1 base, and the junction held 14 bases outside the gene matches. The germline CDR1 and CDR2 sequences are SGHAT and FQDESV (reference sequence). This CDR3 comprises 18 residues. The CDR3 here is CASSSFLLDRGDNYGYTF. CDR3 DNA: TGTGCCAGCAGCTCCTTTTTACTAGACAGGGGAGATAACTATGGCTACACCTTC.

This clonotype has only a few counts. V usage is TRBV13 and J usage is TRBJ2-7, with D possibly being TRBD2 (7 bases). The V end lost 0 bases, the J end lost 5 bases, and 11 bases lay between the germline ends. The germline gives CDR1 PRHDT, CDR2 FYEKMQ (reference sequence). The CDR3 is 14 residues long. The CDR3, as DNA: TGTGCCAGCAGCTTAGGGGGGGGGCGAGACGAGCAGTACTTC. As protein: CASSLGGGRDEQYF. Variable domain in full (rest from reference TRBV13 and TRBJ2-7): AAGVIQSPRHLIKEKRETATLKCYPIPRHDTVYWYQQGPGQDPQFLISFYEKMQSDKGSIPDRFSAQQFSDYHSELNMSSLELGDSALYFCASSLGGGRDEQYFGPGTRLTVT.

This clonotype was observed a few times. The gene calls are TRBV9 and TRBJ2-5; D possibly uses TRBD1 or TRBD2 (7 bases each). Germline CDR1 is SGDLS and CDR2 is YYNGEE. The CDR3 spans 16 residues. Trimming removed 4 bases from V and 10 bases from J, with 26 bases in between. CDR3: CASSPMRGGAQGVQYF. The CDR3 DNA is TGTGCCAGCAGCCCCATGCGTGGGGGGGCCCAGGGGGTCCAGTACTTC.

V usage is TRBV20-1 and J usage is TRBJ2-4; D is ambiguous. Trimming stripped 2 bases from V and 4 bases from J, with 12 bases between. CDR3 length: 14 amino acids. Germline V CDR1 and CDR2: DFQATT, SNEGSKA (reference sequence). The CDR3 is CSARTKNAKNIQYF. The CDR3, as DNA: TGCAGTGCTAGAACTAAAAACGCTAAAAACATTCAGTACTTC.

This clonotype was seen a few times. The rearrangement joins TRBV5-1 to TRBJ2-7; 10 bases align to TRBD1. Germline V lookup: CDR1 SGHRS, CDR2 YFSETQ. V lost 3 bases to trimming and J lost 7 bases; unmatched junction nucleotides: 7. The CDR3 is 14 residues long. This chain's CDR3 is CASSWDRGSVEQYF. For the CDR3, the DNA is TGCGCCAGCAGCTGGGACAGGGGATCCGTGGAGCAGTACTTC.

This clonotype was counted a few times. The CDR3 coding sequence is TGTGCCAGCAGCTCGAATTCGGACGAGCAGTACTTC. As protein: CASSSNSDEQYF. The rearrangement uses TRBV11-2 and TRBJ2-7; D remains ambiguous. Germline lookup yields CDR1 SGHAT and CDR2 FQNNGV. The CDR3 runs 12 residues. Trimming took off 4 bases at V and 5 bases at J, with 9 bases between the two ends.

This clonotype was counted a few times. The chain employs TRBV30 and TRBJ1-1; no definite D call. Looked up from germline, CDR1 is GTSNPN and CDR2 is SVGIG (reference sequence). Trimming left V 3 bases short and J 0 bases short, with 14 bases between. The CDR3 sequence is 15 residues long. DNA for the CDR3: TGTGCCTGGAGCATGGGTGTCGGCTTGAACACTGAAGCTTTCTTT. It is translated as CAWSMGVGLNTEAFF.

V usage is TRBV5-1 and J usage is TRBJ2-7; no definite D call. This CDR3 comprises 13 residues. The germline V gene encodes CDR1 SGHRS and CDR2 YFSETQ. Deletions cut 1 base from V and 6 bases from J, with 11 bases between. In nucleotides, the CDR3 is TGCGCCAGCAGCTTGAAGCCTGGGTCCGAGCAGTACTTC. Translating gives CASSLKPGSEQYF.